This T cell receptor (beta chain) is from a study of cytomegalovirus exposure and HLA in healthy donors. Whole-study context: The Caucasian-associated ancestry cluster held roughly 84% of 300 to 500 genotyped donors. Study outcomes and limitations: The investigators catalogued 180 or so TCR beta chains as cytomegalovirus-associated. Later on, analysis showed that most CMV-associated TCR beta chains appeared to be HLA-restricted. The only immune exposure information that was available was CMV serostatus.

Primers for the PCR totalled 60 Vbeta and 13 Jbeta. Assay used: immunoSEQ multiplex PCR; TCRdb lists only in-frame clones, some missing. The sample lists approximately 190,000 clones, roughly 77% occurring once. CDR3 length: 15 residues. With V trimmed by 4 bases and J by 2 bases, 8 bases remained unmatched. Germline V gene data show CDR1 as SGHRS and CDR2 as YFSETQ. For this clone: The antigen is not known.

The material sequenced was PBMCs. The chain links TRBV5-1 to TRBJ2-5, with TRBD1 matching over 7 bases. This clonotype was obtained from a middle-aged man in good health and CMV-seropositive. The CDR3 is CASSGTGQPQETQYF. As DNA, the CDR3 is TGCGCCAGCAGCGGAACGGGACAGCCACAAGAGACCCAGTACTTC.